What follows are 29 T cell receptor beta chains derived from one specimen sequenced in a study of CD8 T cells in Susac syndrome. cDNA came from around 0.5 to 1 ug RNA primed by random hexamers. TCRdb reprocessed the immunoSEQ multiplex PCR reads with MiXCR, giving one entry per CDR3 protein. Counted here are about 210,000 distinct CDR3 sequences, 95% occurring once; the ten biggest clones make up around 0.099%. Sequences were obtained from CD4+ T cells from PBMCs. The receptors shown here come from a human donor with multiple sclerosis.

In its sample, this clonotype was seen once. The CDR3 DNA sequence: TGTGCCAGCAGCCAAGGACAGTGGGGTGAAGCTTTCTTT. It codes for CASSQGQWGEAFF. The gene calls are TRBV3-1 and TRBJ1-1; D is possibly TRBD1 (5 bases). V shed 1 base and J shed 7 bases, with 10 bases lying between them. CDR1 is LGHDT and CDR2 is YNNKEL in the germline V gene (reference sequence). The CDR3 runs to 13 residues.

The CDR3 sequence: CASSVAGARQETQYF. CDR3 DNA: TGTGCCAGCAGCGTCGCGGGCGCTCGTCAAGAGACCCAGTACTTC. V gene TRBV2 combines with J gene TRBJ2-5; possibly TRBD2 for D (5 bases). The CDR3 sequence is 15 residues long. Germline assignment: CDR1 SNHLY and CDR2 FYNNEI. The V end was cut by 6 bases, the J end by 2 bases, with 16 bases between.

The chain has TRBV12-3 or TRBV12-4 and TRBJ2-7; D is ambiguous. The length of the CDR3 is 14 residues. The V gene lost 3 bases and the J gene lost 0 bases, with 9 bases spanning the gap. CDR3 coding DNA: TGTGCCAGCAGTTTGAACTTAGCCTCCTACGAGCAGTACTTC. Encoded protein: CASSLNLASYEQYF.

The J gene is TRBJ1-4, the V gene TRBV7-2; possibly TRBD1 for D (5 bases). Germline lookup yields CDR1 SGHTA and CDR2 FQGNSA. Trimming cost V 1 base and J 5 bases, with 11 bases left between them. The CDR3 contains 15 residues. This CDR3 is CASSLDRGANEKLFF. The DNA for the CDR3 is TGTGCCAGCAGCTTAGACCGAGGGGCAAATGAAAAACTGTTTTTT.

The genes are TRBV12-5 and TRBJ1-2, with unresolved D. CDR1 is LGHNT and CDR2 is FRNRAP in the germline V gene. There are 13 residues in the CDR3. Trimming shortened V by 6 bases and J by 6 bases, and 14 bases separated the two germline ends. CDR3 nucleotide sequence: TGTGCTAGTGGCGACACGACCGGTGATGGCTACACCTTC. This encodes CASGDTTGDGYTF.

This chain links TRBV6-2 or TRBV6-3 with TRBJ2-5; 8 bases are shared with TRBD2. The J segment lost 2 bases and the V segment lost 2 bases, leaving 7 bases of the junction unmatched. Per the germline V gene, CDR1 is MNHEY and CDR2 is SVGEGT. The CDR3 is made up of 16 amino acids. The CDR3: CASSYNRGGLQETQYF. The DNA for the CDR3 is TGTGCCAGCAGTTACAACCGGGGGGGCCTTCAAGAGACCCAGTACTTC.

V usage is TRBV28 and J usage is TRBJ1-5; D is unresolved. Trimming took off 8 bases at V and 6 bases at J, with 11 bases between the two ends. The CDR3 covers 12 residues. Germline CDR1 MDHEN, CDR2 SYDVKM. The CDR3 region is CASHSTGQPQHF. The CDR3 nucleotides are TGTGCCAGCCACTCGACGGGTCAGCCCCAGCATTTT.

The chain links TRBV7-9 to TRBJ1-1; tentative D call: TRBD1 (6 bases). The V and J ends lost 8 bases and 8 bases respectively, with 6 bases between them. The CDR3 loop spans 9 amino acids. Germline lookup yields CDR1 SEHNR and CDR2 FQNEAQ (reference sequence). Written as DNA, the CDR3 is TGTGCCAGCGGGACAGAAGCTTTCTTT. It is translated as CASGTEAFF.

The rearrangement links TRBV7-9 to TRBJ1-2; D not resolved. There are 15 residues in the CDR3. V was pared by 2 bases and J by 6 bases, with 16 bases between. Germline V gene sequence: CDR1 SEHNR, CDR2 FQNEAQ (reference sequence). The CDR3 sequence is CASSLSAGLGHGYTF. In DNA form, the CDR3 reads TGTGCCAGCAGCTTATCAGCCGGGCTGGGTCATGGCTACACCTTC. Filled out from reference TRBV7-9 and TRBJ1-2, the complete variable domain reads DTGVSQNPRHKITKRGQNVTFRCDPISEHNRLYWYRQTLGQGPEFLTYFQNEAQLEKSRLLSDRFSAERPKGSFSTLEIQRTEQGDSAMYLCASSLSAGLGHGYTFGSGTRLTVV.

The CDR3 region is CASIQGGGSTDTQYF. In DNA, the CDR3 is TGTGCCAGCATCCAAGGGGGAGGCAGCACAGATACGCAGTATTTT. V usage is TRBV28 and J usage is TRBJ2-3; D could derive from TRBD1 or TRBD2 (6 bases each). The V gene's germline CDR1 is MDHEN and CDR2 SYDVKM. The V and J ends lost 7 bases and 0 bases respectively, with 14 bases between them. The CDR3 runs to 15 residues.

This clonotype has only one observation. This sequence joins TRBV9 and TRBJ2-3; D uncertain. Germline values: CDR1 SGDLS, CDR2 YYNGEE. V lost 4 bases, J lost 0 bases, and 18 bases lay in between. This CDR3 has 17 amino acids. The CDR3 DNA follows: TGTGCCAGCAGCCCCGGCCGGCGGAGACCTAGCACAGATACGCAGTATTTT. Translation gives CASSPGRRRPSTDTQYF.

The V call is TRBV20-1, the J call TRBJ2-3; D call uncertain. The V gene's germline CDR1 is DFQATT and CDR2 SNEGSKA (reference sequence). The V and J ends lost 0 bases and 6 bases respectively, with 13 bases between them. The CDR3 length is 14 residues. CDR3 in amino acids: CSARDRPPRDTQYF. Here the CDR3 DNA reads TGCAGTGCTAGAGATCGACCACCTCGGGATACGCAGTATTTT.

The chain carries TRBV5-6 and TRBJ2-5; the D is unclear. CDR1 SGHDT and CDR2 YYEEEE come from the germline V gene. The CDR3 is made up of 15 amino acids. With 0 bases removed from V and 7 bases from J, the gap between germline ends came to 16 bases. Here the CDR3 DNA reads TGTGCCAGCAGCTTGGAAACAGCCAGACGGTGGACCCAGTACTTC. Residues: CASSLETARRWTQYF.

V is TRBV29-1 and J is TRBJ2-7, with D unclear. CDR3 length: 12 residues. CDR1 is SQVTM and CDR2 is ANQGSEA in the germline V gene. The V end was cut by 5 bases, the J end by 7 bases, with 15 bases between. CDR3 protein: CSVLTENREQYF. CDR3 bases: TGCAGCGTTCTTACGGAGAACCGGGAGCAGTACTTC.

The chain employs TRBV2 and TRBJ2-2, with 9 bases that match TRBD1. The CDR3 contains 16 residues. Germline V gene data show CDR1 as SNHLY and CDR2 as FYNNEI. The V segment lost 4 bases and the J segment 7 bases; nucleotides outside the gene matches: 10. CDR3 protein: CASSGIRDRVVGELFF. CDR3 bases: TGTGCCAGCAGTGGGATCCGGGACAGGGTTGTCGGGGAGCTGTTTTTT.

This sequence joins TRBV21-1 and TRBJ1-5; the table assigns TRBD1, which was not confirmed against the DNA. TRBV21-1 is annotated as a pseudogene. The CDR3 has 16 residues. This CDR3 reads CASPGQGRYSNQPQHF. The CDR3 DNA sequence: TGTGCCAGCCCCGGCCAGGGTCGATATAGCAATCAGCCCCAGCATTTT.

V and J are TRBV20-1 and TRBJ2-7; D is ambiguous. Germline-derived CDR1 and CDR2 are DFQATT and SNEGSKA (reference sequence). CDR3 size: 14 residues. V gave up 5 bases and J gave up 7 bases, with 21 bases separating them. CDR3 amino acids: CSALLRHRLDEQYF. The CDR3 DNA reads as TGCAGTGCTCTTCTGAGACATCGTCTAGATGAGCAGTACTTC.

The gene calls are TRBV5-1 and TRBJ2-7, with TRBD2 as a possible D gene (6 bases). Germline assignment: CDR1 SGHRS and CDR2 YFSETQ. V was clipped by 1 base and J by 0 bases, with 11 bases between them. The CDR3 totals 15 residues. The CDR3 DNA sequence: TGCGCCAGCAGCTTGTGGGCGGGAAGCTCCTACGAGCAGTACTTC. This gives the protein CASSLWAGSSYEQYF. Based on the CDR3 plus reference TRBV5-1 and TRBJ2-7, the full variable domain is KAGVTQTPRYLIKTRGQQVTLSCSPISGHRSVSWYQQTPGQGLQFLFEYFSETQRNKGNFPGRFSGRQFSNSRSEMNVSTLELGDSALYLCASSLWAGSSYEQYFGPGTRLTVT.

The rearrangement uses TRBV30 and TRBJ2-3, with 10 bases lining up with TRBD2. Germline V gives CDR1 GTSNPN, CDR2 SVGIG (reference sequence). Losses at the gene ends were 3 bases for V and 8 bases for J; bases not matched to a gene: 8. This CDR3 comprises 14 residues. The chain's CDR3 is CAWSQLAGIGTQYF. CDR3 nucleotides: TGTGCCTGGAGCCAACTAGCGGGAATTGGTACGCAGTATTTT.

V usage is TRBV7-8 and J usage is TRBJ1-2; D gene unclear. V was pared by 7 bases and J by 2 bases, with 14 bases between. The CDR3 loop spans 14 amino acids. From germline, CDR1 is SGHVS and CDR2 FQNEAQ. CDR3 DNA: TGTGCCAGCACCTCGAGGACGGGGAACTATGGCTACACCTTC. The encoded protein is CASTSRTGNYGYTF.

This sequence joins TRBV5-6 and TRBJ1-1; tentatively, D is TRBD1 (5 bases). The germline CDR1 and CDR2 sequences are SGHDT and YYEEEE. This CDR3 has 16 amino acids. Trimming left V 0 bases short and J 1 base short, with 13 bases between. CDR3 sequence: CASSLVGAAPNTEAFF. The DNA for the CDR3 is TGTGCCAGCAGCTTGGTAGGGGCAGCTCCGAACACTGAAGCTTTCTTT.

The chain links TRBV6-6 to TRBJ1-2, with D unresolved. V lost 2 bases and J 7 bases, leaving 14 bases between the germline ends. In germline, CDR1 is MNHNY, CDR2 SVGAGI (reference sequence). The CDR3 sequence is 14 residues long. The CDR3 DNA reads TGTGCCAGCAGTTACGGTCGACAAGATGGTGGCTACACCTTC. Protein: CASSYGRQDGGYTF.

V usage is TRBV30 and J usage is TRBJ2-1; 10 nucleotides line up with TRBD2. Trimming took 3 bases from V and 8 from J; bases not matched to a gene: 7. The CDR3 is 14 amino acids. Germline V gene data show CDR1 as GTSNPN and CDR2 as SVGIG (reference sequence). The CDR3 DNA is TGTGCCTGGAGCCCCAGCGGGAGGGGCGATGAGCAGTTCTTC. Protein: CAWSPSGRGDEQFF. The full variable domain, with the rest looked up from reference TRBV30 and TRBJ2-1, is SQTIHQWPATLVQPVGSPLSLECTVEGTSNPNLYWYRQAAGRGLQLLFYSVGIGQISSEVPQNLSASRPQDRQFILSSKKLLLSDSGFYLCAWSPSGRGDEQFFGPGTRLTVL.

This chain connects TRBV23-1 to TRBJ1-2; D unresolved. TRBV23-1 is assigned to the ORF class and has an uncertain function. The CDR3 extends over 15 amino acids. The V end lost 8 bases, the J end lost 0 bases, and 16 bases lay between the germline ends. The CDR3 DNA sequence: TGCGCCAGCTGCTCCCGGGGTACCCCTAACTATGGCTACACCTTC. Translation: CASCSRGTPNYGYTF.

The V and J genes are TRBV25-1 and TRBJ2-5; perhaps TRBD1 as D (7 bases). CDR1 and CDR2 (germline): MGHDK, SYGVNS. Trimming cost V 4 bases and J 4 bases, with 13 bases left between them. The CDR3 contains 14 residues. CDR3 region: CASSVQGGGETQYF. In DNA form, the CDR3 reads TGTGCCAGCAGTGTCCAGGGGGGAGGAGAGACCCAGTACTTC.

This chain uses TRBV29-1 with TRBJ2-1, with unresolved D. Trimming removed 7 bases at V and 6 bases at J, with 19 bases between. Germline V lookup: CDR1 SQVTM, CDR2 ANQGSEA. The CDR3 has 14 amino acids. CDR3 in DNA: TGCAGCGACCTCCAAGCTTCAGGTCTCAATGAGCAGTTCTTC. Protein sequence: CSDLQASGLNEQFF.

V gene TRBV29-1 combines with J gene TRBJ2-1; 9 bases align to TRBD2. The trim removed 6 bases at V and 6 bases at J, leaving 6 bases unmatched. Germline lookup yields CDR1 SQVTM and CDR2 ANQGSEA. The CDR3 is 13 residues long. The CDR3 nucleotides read TGCAGCGTGATAGCGGGAGCCGGCAATGAGCAGTTCTTC. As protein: CSVIAGAGNEQFF.

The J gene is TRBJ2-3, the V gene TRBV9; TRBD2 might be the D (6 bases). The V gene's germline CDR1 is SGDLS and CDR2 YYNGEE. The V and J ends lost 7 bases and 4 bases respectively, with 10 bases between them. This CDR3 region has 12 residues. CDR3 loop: CASAGNPDTQYF. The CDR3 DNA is TGTGCCAGCGCGGGGAACCCAGATACGCAGTATTTT.

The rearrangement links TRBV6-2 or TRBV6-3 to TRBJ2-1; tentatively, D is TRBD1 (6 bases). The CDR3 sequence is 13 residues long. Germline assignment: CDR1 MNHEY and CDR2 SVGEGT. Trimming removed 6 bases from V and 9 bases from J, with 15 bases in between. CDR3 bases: TGTGCCAGCAGCCGCAGGGGATTCCCTGAGCAGTTCTTC. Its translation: CASSRRGFPEQFF.